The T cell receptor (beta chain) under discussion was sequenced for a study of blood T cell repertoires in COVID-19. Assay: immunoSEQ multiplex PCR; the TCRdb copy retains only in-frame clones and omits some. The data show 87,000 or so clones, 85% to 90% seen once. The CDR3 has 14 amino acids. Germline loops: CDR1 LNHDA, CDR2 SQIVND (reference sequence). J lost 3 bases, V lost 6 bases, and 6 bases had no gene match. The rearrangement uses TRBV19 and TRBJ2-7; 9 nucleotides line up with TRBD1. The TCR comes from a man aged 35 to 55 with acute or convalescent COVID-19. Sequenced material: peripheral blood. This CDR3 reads CASRPRDRVYEQYF. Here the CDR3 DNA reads TGTGCCAGTAGACCCCGGGACAGGGTCTACGAGCAGTACTTC.